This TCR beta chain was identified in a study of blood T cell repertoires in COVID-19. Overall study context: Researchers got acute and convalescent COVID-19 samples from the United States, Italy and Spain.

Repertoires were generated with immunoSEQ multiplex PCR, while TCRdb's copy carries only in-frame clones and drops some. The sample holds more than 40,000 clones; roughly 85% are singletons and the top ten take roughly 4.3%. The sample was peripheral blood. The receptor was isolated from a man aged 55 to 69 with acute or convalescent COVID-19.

In DNA, the CDR3 is TGTGCCAGCAGTGACGCGCTAGCGGGGAAGGAGCAGTTCTTC. This gives the protein CASSDALAGKEQFF. The V call is TRBV2, the J call TRBJ2-1, with 9 bases lining up with TRBD2. V lost 3 bases, J lost 10 bases, and 7 bases stayed unmatched. Germline values: CDR1 SNHLY, CDR2 FYNNEI. There are 14 residues in the CDR3.